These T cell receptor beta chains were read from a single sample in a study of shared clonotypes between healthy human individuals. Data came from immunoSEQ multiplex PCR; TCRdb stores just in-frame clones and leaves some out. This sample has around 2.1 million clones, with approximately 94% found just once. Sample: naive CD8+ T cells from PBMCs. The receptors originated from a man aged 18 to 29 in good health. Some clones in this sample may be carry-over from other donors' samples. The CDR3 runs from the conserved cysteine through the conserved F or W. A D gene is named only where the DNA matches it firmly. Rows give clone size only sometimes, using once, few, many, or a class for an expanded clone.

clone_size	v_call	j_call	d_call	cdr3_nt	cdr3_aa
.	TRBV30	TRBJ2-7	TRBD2	TGTGCCTGCCGACTAGCGGGAGCTTACGAGCAGTACTTC	CACRLAGAYEQYF
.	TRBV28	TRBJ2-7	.	TGTGCCCACTCCCGGGGCAACGAGCAGTACTTC	CAHSRGNEQYF
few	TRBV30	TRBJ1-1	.	TGTGCCTGGACCAGCCCCATGAACACTGAAGCTTTCTTT	CAWTSPMNTEAFF
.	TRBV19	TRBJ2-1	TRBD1	TGTGCCAGTAGTATAAGGGCAACAGGGGGTTACAATGAGCAGTTCTTC	CASSIRATGGYNEQFF
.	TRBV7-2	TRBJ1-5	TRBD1	TGTGCCAGCAGCGACACAGGGGGTCGAAGGAGGGTTAGCAATCAGCCCCAGCATTTT	CASSDTGGRRRVSNQPQHF
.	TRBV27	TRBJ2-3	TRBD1	TGTGCCAGCAGTTTGCTACCGGGACAGGGGACTTCGGGAGATACGCAGTATTTT	CASSLLPGQGTSGDTQYF
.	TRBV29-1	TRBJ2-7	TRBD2	TGCAGCGTTTCTAGCGGGAGCGCACCCTACGAGCAGTACTTC	CSVSSGSAPYEQYF
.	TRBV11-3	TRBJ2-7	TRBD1	TGTGCCAGCAGCCGGGACAGTTCCACGAGGAACGAGCAGTACTTC	CASSRDSSTRNEQYF
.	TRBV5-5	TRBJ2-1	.	TGTGCCAGCAGCGGAGAGACTACTCTCCCTCTTGAGCAGTTCTTC	CASSGETTLPLEQFF
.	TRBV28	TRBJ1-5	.	TGTGCCGAGGCGCTCAATAGCAATCAGCCCCAGCATTTT	CAEALNSNQPQHF
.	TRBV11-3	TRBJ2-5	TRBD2	TGTGCCAGCAGCCGCTCTAGCGGAGGGTGGGAGACCCAGTACTTC	CASSRSSGGWETQYF
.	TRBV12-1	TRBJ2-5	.	TGTGCCAGCACCTTCCGGGAGACCCAGTACTTC	CASTFRETQYF
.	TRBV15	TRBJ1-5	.	TGTGCCACCAGCAGCGGGAGGGAGCCCCAGCATTTT	CATSSGREPQHF
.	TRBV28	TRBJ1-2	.	TGTGCCAGCACCCAAGGGAGAGAACGTAACTATGGCTACACCTTC	CASTQGRERNYGYTF
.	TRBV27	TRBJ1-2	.	TGTGCCAGCAGTTTCTCGGGGAAAGGGGGGTATGGCTACACCTTC	CASSFSGKGGYGYTF
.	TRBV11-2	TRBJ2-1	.	TGTGCCAGCAGTGCTGGGTGGAATGAGCAGTTCTTC	CASSAGWNEQFF
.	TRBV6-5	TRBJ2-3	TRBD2	TGTGCCAGCAGTTATGAAACTAGCGGGATTGATACGCAGTATTTT	CASSYETSGIDTQYF
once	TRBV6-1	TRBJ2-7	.	TGTGCCAGCAGTGAAGCGGGGACGCGGGACTTC	CASSEAGTRDF
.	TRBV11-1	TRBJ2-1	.	TGTGCCAGCAGCCGAGGGCTGAATGAGCAGTTCTTC	CASSRGLNEQFF
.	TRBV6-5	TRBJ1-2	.	TGTGCCAGCACCCGGCAGGGCGGGGACTATGGCTACACCTTC	CASTRQGGDYGYTF
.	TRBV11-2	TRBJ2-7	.	TGTGCCAGCAGCTTAATTGTTGAGGGTACCCACGAGCAGTACTTC	CASSLIVEGTHEQYF
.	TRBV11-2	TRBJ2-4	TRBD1	TGTGCCAGCAGCCCAGGGGGAAACATTCAGTACTTC	CASSPGGNIQYF
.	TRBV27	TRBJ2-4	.	TGTGCCAGCAGTTTCCTAGCGTTACTAGCCAAAAACATTCAGTACTTC	CASSFLALLAKNIQYF
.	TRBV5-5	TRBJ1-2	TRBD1	TGTGCCAGCAGCTTGGGACAGGGCAACTATGGCTACACCTTC	CASSLGQGNYGYTF
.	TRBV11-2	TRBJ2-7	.	TGTGCCAGCAGCTTACGTAGCCCAGGCTACGAGCAGTACTTC	CASSLRSPGYEQYF
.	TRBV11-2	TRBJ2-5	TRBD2	TGTGCCAGCAGCTTAGATCCCCGGGAGGGCCTTAAAGAGACCCAGTACTTC	CASSLDPREGLKETQYF
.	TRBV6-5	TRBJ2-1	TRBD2	TGTGCCAGCAGTTACTCGGAGCGGGAGGGCTACAATGAGCAGTTCTTC	CASSYSEREGYNEQFF
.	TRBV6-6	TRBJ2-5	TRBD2	TGTGCCAGCAGTTCCGGGACTAGCGGGAGGGTAGAGACCCAGTACTTC	CASSSGTSGRVETQYF
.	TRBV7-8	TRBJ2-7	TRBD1	TGTGCCAGCAGCTCCCCCCGGGACAGGGGATGGGGCGAGCAGTACTTC	CASSSPRDRGWGEQYF
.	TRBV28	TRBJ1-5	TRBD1	TGTGCCACCGACAACAAACGGGCAGGGGGTAGCAATCAGCCCCAGCATTTT	CATDNKRAGGSNQPQHF
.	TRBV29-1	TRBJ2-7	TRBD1	TGCAGCGTTGAAGATCGGGACAGGGGTTTAGCCTACGAGCAGTACTTC	CSVEDRDRGLAYEQYF
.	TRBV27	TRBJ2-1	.	TGTGCCAGCAGCTCATTCGCCCGTGAGCAGTTCTTC	CASSSFAREQFF
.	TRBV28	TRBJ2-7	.	TGTGCCAGCAGTTTGGGAGAACGTTTCTACGAGCAGTACTTC	CASSLGERFYEQYF
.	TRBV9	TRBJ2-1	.	TGTGCCAGCAGCTCCCCGGTGGCTCTCTACAATGAGCAGTTCTTC	CASSSPVALYNEQFF
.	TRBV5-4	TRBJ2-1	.	TGTGCCAGCAGCTTTGGGACTGGTCGCTCCTACAATGAGCAGTTCTTC	CASSFGTGRSYNEQFF
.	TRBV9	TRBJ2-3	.	TGTGCCAGCAGCGTAGGGGGGGTGGATACGCAGTATTTT	CASSVGGVDTQYF
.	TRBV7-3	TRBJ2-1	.	TGTGCCAGCAGCTTAGGTTCCCCGCTTGGCAATGAGCAGTTCTTC	CASSLGSPLGNEQFF
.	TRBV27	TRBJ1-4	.	TGTGCCAGCAGTTTCTCAGTTAATGAAAAACTGTTTTTT	CASSFSVNEKLFF
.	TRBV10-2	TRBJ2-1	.	TGCGCCAGCAGTGAACAGGAATACAATGAGCAGTTCTTC	CASSEQEYNEQFF
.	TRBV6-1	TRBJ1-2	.	TGTGCCAGTGCACTGGAGGGGACACCTCGCTATGGCTACACCTTC	CASALEGTPRYGYTF
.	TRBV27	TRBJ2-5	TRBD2	TGTGCCAGCAGAGGGATAGCGGGAGTCCAAGAGACCCAGTACTTC	CASRGIAGVQETQYF
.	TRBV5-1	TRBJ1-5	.	TGCGCCAGCAGCTTGGACGGGGACGGTCAGCCCCAGCATTTT	CASSLDGDGQPQHF
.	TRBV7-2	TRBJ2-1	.	TGTGCCAGCAGCTTAGGAGACACAATCTCCTACAATGAGCAGTTCTTC	CASSLGDTISYNEQFF
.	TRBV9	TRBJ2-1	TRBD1	TGTGCCAGCAGCGTGCGGGACAGGGGAAATGAGCAGTTCTTC	CASSVRDRGNEQFF
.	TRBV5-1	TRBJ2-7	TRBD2	TGCGCCAGCAGCACACCTAGTATGCGGGAGGGGTACGAGCAGTACTTC	CASSTPSMREGYEQYF
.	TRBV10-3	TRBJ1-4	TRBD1	TGTGCCATCAGTCCGACAGGGGTAGGAGAAAAACTGTTTTTT	CAISPTGVGEKLFF
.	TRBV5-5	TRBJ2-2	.	TGTGCCAGCAGTGATGTTGGGGGATCCGGGGAGCTGTTTTTT	CASSDVGGSGELFF
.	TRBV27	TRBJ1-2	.	TGTGCCAGCAGTCCTTCCGCGGGACAAAGAGACTATGGCTACACCTTC	CASSPSAGQRDYGYTF
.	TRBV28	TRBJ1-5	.	TGTGCCAGCAGAATCCTTAAGGGCTTCAGCAATCAGCCCCAGCATTTT	CASRILKGFSNQPQHF
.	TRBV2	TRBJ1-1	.	TGTGCCAGCAGTCCCCGGGGGCCGAACACTGAAGCTTTCTTT	CASSPRGPNTEAFF
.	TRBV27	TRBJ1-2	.	TGTGCCAGCAGTTCACGGAACAGGGCCTCGGTATATGGCTACACCTTC	CASSSRNRASVYGYTF
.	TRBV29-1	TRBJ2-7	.	TGCAGCGTTGAAGCGGGCTTTCCAAATGAGCAGTACTTC	CSVEAGFPNEQYF
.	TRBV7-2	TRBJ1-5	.	TGTGCCAGCGGGGGTGGGCGGGGTAGCAATCAGCCCCAGCATTTT	CASGGGRGSNQPQHF
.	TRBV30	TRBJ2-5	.	TGTGCCTGGAGTGTTGACCAAGAGACCCAGTACTTC	CAWSVDQETQYF
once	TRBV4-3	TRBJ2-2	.	TGCGCCAGCAGCCAAGATCCTATCACGAACACCGGGGAGCTGTTTTTT	CASSQDPITNTGELFF
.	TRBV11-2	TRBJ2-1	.	TGTGCCAGCAGCACCACAGCTGGGGTCTACAATGAGCAGTTCTTC	CASSTTAGVYNEQFF
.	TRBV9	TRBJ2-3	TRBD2	TGTGCCAGCACTGAGGGAGGGCGGGCAGATACGCAGTATTTT	CASTEGGRADTQYF